What follows describes a single T cell receptor beta chain. Its antigen is as yet unknown. The data derive from a study of PD-1 blockade in classical Hodgkin lymphoma. Brentuximab vedotin exposure varied among the patients, all of whom had relapsed after autologous stem cell transplantation. Patients showed best responses of complete response, partial response or progressive disease. Study results and limitations: After ASCT, patients who started nivolumab under 1 year later were excluded. Reported baseline diversity: healthy donors highest, relapsed/refractory patients lowest. Complete responders had baseline diversity similar to newly diagnosed patients.

The germline V gene encodes CDR1 SGHDN and CDR2 FVKESK. The CDR3 has 12 residues. Trimming took 4 bases from V and 4 from J, leaving 7 bases between them. Repertoires were generated with immunoSEQ multiplex PCR, while TCRdb's copy carries only in-frame clones and drops some. The repertoire includes under 25,000 clones, more than 60% of them detected once, and roughly 40% sits in the top ten. The sequenced sample was peripheral blood mononuclear cells (PBMCs), obtained before the second cycle of nivolumab. The chain carries TRBV14 and TRBJ1-2; D call uncertain. This sequence was found in a human donor with classical Hodgkin lymphoma. This chain's CDR3 is CASSPSGYGYTF. The CDR3 DNA follows: TGTGCCAGCAGCCCATCGGGCTATGGCTACACCTTC.